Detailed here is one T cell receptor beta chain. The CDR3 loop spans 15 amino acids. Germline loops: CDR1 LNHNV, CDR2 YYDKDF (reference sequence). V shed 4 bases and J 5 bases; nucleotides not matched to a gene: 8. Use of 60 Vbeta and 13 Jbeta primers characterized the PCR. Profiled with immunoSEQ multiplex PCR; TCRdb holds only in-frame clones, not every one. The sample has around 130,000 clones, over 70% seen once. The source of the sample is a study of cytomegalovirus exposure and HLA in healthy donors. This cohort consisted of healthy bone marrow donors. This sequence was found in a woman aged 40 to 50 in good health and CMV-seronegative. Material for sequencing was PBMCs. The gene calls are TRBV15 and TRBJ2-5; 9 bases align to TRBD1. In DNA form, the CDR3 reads TGTGCCACCAGCAAAGGGACAGGGTCCGGGGAGACCCAGTACTTC. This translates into CATSKGTGSGETQYF. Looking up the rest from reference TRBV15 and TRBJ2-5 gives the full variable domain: DAMVIQNPRYQVTQFGKPVTLSCSQTLNHNVMYWYQQKSSQAPKLLFHYYDKDFNNEADTPDNFQSRRPNTSFCFLDIRSPGLGDTAMYLCATSKGTGSGETQYFGPGTRLLVL.